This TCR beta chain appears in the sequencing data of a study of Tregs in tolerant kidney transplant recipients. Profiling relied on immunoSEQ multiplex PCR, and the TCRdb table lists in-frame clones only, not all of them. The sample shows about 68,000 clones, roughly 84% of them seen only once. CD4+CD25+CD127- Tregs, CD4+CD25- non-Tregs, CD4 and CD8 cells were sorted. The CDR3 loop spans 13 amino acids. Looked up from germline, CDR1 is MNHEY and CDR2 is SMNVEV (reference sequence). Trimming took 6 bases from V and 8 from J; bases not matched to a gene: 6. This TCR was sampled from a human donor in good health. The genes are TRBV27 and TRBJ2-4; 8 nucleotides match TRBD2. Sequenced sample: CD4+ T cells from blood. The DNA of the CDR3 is TGTGCCAGCAGGGCTAGCGGGCGAGACATTCAGTACTTC. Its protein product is CASRASGRDIQYF.